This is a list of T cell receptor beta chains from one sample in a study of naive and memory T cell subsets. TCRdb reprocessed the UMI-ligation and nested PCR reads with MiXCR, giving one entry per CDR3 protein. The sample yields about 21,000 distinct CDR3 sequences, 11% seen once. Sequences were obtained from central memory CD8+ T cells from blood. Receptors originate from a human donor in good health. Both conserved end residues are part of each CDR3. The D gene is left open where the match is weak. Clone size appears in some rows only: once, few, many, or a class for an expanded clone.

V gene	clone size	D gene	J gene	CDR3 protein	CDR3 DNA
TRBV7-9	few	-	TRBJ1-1	CASSLPEGEGEPNTEAFF	TGTGCCAGCAGCCTCCCGGAAGGAGAGGGGGAGCCGAACACTGAAGCTTTCTTT
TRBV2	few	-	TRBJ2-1	CASSGVSEQFF	TGTGCCAGCAGTGGAGTTAGTGAGCAGTTCTTC
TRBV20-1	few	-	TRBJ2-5	CSATDTTSGIGETQYF	TGCAGTGCTACCGACACAACTTCGGGGATAGGGGAGACCCAGTACTTC
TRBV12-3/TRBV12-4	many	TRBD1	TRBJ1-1	CASSLTGALNTEAFF	TGTGCCAGCAGTCTCACAGGGGCCCTCAACACTGAAGCTTTCTTT
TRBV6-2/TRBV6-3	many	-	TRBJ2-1	CASGYINEQFF	TGTGCCAGCGGCTACATCAATGAGCAGTTCTTC
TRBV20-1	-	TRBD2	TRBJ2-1	CSAADSSGSSPSSYNEQFF	TGCAGTGCTGCCGACTCTAGCGGGAGCTCCCCGAGCTCCTACAATGAGCAGTTCTTC
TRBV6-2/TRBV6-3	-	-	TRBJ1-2	CASRERNQGNYGYTF	TGTGCCAGCAGAGAAAGGAATCAGGGGAACTATGGCTACACCTTC
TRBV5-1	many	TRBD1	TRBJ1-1	CASSAGTGAEAFF	TGCGCCAGCAGCGCCGGGACAGGGGCTGAAGCTTTCTTT
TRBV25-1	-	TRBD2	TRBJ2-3	CASSERRRGGRSTDTQYF	TGTGCCAGCAGTGAACGGCGTCGGGGGGGCAGGAGCACAGATACGCAGTATTTT
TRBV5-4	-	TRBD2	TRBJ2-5	CASSLGSGEETQYF	TGTGCCAGCAGCTTGGGTAGCGGGGAAGAGACCCAGTACTTC
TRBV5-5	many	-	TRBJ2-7	CASSSDRSYEQYF	TGTGCCAGCAGTTCGGACAGATCCTACGAGCAGTACTTC
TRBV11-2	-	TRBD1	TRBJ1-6	CASSWTGTNSPLHF	TGTGCCAGCAGCTGGACAGGAACTAATTCACCCCTCCACTTT
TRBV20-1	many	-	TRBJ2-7	CSACHPDYPGGEQYF	TGCAGTGCTTGCCATCCGGACTACCCGGGTGGGGAGCAGTACTTC
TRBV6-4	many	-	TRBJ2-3	CASSDSKGADTQYF	TGTGCCAGCAGTGACTCGAAGGGGGCAGATACGCAGTATTTT
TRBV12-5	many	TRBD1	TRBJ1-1	CASGQTGDAEAFF	TGTGCTAGTGGGCAGACAGGGGACGCTGAAGCTTTCTTT
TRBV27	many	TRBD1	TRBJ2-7	CASSPGQSYEQYF	TGTGCCAGCAGTCCGGGACAGTCCTACGAGCAGTACTTC
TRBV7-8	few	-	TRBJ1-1	CASRVWGDRMNTEAFF	TGTGCCAGCAGGGTATGGGGTGACAGAATGAACACTGAAGCTTTCTTT
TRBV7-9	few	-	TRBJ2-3	CASGPTPPLALSTDTQYF	TGTGCCAGCGGCCCTACCCCCCCCCTAGCGTTAAGCACAGATACGCAGTATTTT
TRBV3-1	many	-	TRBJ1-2	CASSPGYGTHFNYGYTF	TGTGCCAGCAGTCCCGGTTACGGGACACACTTTAACTATGGCTACACCTTC
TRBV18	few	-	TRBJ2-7	CASSLGAFGGYEQYF	TGTGCCAGCTCTCTGGGAGCTTTCGGCGGTTACGAGCAGTACTTC
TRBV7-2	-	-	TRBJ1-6	CASSLGRNSPLHF	TGTGCCAGCAGCTTAGGACGGAATTCACCCCTCCACTTT
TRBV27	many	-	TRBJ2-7	CASSWSGYYEQYF	TGTGCCAGCAGTTGGAGCGGTTACTACGAGCAGTACTTC
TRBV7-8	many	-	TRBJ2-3	CASSPSETGASTDTQYF	TGTGCCAGCAGCCCCTCAGAAACTGGGGCTAGCACAGATACGCAGTATTTT
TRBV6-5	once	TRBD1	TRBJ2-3	CATRDSDTDTQYF	TGTGCCACCCGGGACAGTGACACAGATACGCAGTATTTT
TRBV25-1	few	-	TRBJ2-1	CASISRGHSYNEQFF	TGTGCCAGCATCTCCAGGGGCCACTCCTACAATGAGCAGTTCTTC
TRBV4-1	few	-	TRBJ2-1	CASSQVPDRAYNEQFF	TGCGCCAGCAGCCAAGTGCCGGACCGCGCCTACAATGAGCAGTTCTTC
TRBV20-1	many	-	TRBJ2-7	CSVRRALSSYEQYF	TGCAGTGTAAGGAGGGCGCTTAGCTCCTACGAGCAGTACTTC
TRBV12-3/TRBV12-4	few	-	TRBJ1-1	CASSPLTSQNTEAFF	TGTGCCAGCAGCCCACTGACTAGCCAGAACACTGAAGCTTTCTTT
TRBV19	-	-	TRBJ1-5	CASSLRQYNQPQHF	TGTGCCAGTAGTTTGCGACAGTACAATCAGCCCCAGCATTTT
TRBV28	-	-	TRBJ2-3	CASSTWDALSTDTQYF	TGTGCCAGCAGCACATGGGACGCCCTAAGCACAGATACGCAGTATTTT
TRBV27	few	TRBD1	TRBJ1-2	CASSISGGKQDGYTF	TGTGCCAGCAGTATCTCAGGGGGCAAACAAGATGGCTACACCTTC
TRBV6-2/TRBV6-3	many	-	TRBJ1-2	CASSYWGSSNYGYTF	TGTGCCAGCAGTTACTGGGGATCCTCTAACTATGGCTACACCTTC
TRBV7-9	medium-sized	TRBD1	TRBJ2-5	CASSQGVETQYF	TGTGCCAGCAGCCAGGGGGTTGAGACCCAGTACTTC
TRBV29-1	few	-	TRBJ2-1	CSALLSEQFF	TGCAGCGCACTCTTAAGTGAGCAGTTCTTC
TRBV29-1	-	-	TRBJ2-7	CSVETDRPYEQYF	TGCAGCGTTGAGACGGACCGTCCCTACGAGCAGTACTTC
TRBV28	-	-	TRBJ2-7	CASSLLPGENEQYF	TGTGCCAGCAGTTTATTACCGGGAGAAAACGAGCAGTACTTC
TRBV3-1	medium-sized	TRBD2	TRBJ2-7	CASSRTTSGMVYEQYF	TGTGCCAGCAGCCGTACGACTAGCGGGATGGTCTACGAGCAGTACTTC
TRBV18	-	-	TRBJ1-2	CASSHVWYGYTF	TGTGCCAGCTCACATGTTTGGTATGGCTACACCTTC
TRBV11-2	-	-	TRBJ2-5	CASSSTPQNKETQYF	TGTGCCAGCAGCAGTACCCCCCAAAACAAAGAGACCCAGTACTTC
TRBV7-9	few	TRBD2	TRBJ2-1	CASSGNSGSSYNEQFF	TGTGCCAGCAGTGGGAATAGCGGGAGCTCCTACAATGAGCAGTTCTTC
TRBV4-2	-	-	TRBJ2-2	CASSQDPGANTGELFF	TGTGCCAGCAGCCAAGATCCCGGGGCGAACACCGGGGAGCTGTTTTTT
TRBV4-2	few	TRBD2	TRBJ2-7	CASSQYPSGIDSYEQYF	TGTGCCAGCAGCCAGTACCCAAGCGGGATAGACTCCTACGAGCAGTACTTC
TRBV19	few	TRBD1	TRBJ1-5	CASSTYSGGPQHF	TGTGCCAGTAGTACCTATTCAGGGGGGCCCCAGCATTTT
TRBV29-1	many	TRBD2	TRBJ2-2	CSVGLAGTGELFF	TGCAGCGTTGGACTAGCGGGAACCGGGGAGCTGTTTTTT
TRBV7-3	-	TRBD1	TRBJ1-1	CASSSGTGDTEAFF	TGTGCCAGCAGCTCTGGGACAGGGGATACTGAAGCTTTCTTT
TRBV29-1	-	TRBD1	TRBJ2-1	CSVGTGAFKNEQFF	TGCAGCGTAGGGACAGGGGCTTTTAAGAATGAGCAGTTCTTC
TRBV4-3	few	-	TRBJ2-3	CASSHGTDTQYF	TGCGCCAGCAGCCACGGAACAGATACGCAGTATTTT
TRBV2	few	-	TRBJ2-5	CASRAGGRGLETQYF	TGTGCCAGCAGAGCGGGTGGCAGGGGGTTGGAGACCCAGTACTTC
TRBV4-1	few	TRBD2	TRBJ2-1	CASSHLFGTSGIKQFF	TGCGCCAGCAGCCACTTATTTGGGACTAGCGGGATTAAGCAGTTCTTC
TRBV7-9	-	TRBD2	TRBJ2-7	CASSSIAGSSYEQYF	TGTGCCAGCAGCTCAATAGCGGGATCGTCCTACGAGCAGTACTTC
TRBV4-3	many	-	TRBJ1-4	CASSQDISNADWELFF	TGCGCCAGCAGCCAAGATATCTCCAACGCCGATTGGGAACTGTTTTTT
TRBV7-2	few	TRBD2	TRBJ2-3	CASTPTSGRGDTQYF	TGTGCCAGCACCCCGACTAGCGGGAGAGGAGATACGCAGTATTTT
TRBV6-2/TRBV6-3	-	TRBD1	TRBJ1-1	CASRPGGPEAFF	TGTGCCAGCAGACCAGGGGGCCCTGAAGCTTTCTTT
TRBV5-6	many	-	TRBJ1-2	CASSIGQSNYGYTF	TGTGCCAGCAGCATCGGACAGAGCAACTATGGCTACACCTTC
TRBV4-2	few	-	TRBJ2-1	CASSQESGGYNEQFF	TGTGCCAGCAGCCAAGAATCCGGGGGATACAATGAGCAGTTCTTC